One TCR beta chain is described in this entry. Its antigen remains unknown. This CDR3 is 19 amino acids long. V was cut by 3 bases and J by 0 bases, with 21 bases left in between. From germline, CDR1 is MGHRA and CDR2 YSYEKL. This record belongs to a study of cytomegalovirus exposure and HLA in healthy donors. As for the study in general: In an earlier analysis, around 100 million unique TCR beta sequences were found from some 200 million T cells.

Whole-study results and caveats: Analyzed later, most CMV-associated TCR beta chains appeared HLA-restricted. Among TCR beta chains, those listed as cytomegalovirus-associated numbered over 150.

Donors were ostensibly healthy at sampling, although undocumented immune exposures were probable. Vbeta (60) and Jbeta (13) primers were used in the PCR. Clones were sequenced by immunoSEQ multiplex PCR, and TCRdb holds only the in-frame ones, with some missing. The sample contains around 190,000 clones, over 75% of which appear only once. The origin of this receptor is a woman aged 25 to 39 in good health and CMV-seronegative. V is TRBV4-1 and J is TRBJ2-1; possibly TRBD2 for D (6 bases). Sequencing input: PBMCs. CDR3 sequence (DNA): TGCGCCAGCAGCCAGGGACTTTTAGGGTTCACCAGCTCCTACAATGAGCAGTTCTTC. Protein product: CASSQGLLGFTSSYNEQFF.